This passage covers 15 T cell receptor beta chains from one sample sequenced in a study of CD8 T cells in Susac syndrome. RNA was extracted with the RNeasy kit, and a quantity of roughly 0.5 to 1 ug was reverse transcribed using random hexamers. TCRdb re-called the immunoSEQ multiplex PCR reads through MiXCR, storing one row per CDR3 protein. Altogether about 120,000 distinct CDR3 sequences are present, 80% to 95% being singletons, with the ten largest covering roughly 0.15%. Sequenced: CD4+ T cells from PBMCs. These receptors were obtained from a human donor in good health.

V and J are TRBV9 and TRBJ2-3; 11 positions match TRBD2. The trim removed 4 bases at V and 0 bases at J, leaving 1 base unmatched. Germline assignment: CDR1 SGDLS and CDR2 YYNGEE. CDR3 length: 15 amino acids. CDR3 in amino acids: CASSPSGGSTDTQYF. CDR3 DNA: TGTGCCAGCAGCCCTAGCGGGGGGAGCACAGATACGCAGTATTTT.

The V and J genes are TRBV3-1 and TRBJ1-5, with 8 bases identical to TRBD1. This CDR3 is built from 14 residues. Germline V gene lookup returns CDR1 LGHDT and CDR2 YNNKEL (reference sequence). The trim removed 6 bases at V and 4 bases at J, leaving 5 bases unmatched. The CDR3 loop reads CASRNQGANQPQHF. The CDR3 bases are TGTGCCAGCAGGAATCAGGGGGCGAATCAGCCCCAGCATTTT.

The chain links TRBV3-1 to TRBJ1-1; D gene ambiguous. V lost 2 bases to trimming and J lost 1 base, with 5 bases between them. The CDR3 extends over 13 amino acids. Per the germline V gene, CDR1 is LGHDT and CDR2 is YNNKEL (reference sequence). CDR3 sequence: CASSQMTNTEAFF. In nucleotides, the CDR3 is TGTGCCAGCAGCCAAATGACGAACACTGAAGCTTTCTTT.

The chain combines TRBV7-2 with TRBJ1-2; D is possibly TRBD1 (6 bases). This CDR3 region has 16 residues. Deletions cut 5 bases from V and 4 bases from J, with 20 bases between. Germline lookup yields CDR1 SGHTA and CDR2 FQGNSA. CDR3 region: CASSPQGTKGGYGYTF. CDR3 bases: TGTGCCAGCAGCCCCCAAGGGACAAAGGGAGGCTATGGCTACACCTTC. The full variable domain, rest sourced from reference TRBV7-2 and TRBJ1-2, is GAGVSQSPSNKVTEKGKDVELRCDPISGHTALYWYRQSLGQGLEFLIYFQGNSAPDKSGLPSDRFSAERTGGSVSTLTIQRTQQEDSAVYLCASSPQGTKGGYGYTFGSGTRLTVV.

The chain combines TRBV20-1 with TRBJ1-1; D not certain. CDR1 and CDR2 from the germline V gene are DFQATT and SNEGSKA (reference sequence). The V end was cut by 3 bases, the J end by 1 base, with 15 bases between. The length of the CDR3 is 15 residues. CDR3 bases: TGCAGTGCTAGTCGCAGTGGTGGCGCGAACACTGAAGCTTTCTTT. Translation: CSASRSGGANTEAFF.

The V gene is TRBV30, the J gene TRBJ1-4, with D hard to call. Per the germline V gene, CDR1 is GTSNPN and CDR2 is SVGIG (reference sequence). The V and J ends lost 0 bases and 11 bases respectively, with 19 bases between them. This CDR3 is 15 amino acids long. CDR3 protein: CAWSVDLELWGKLFF. In DNA form, the CDR3 reads TGTGCCTGGAGTGTAGACCTAGAACTATGGGGTAAACTGTTTTTT.

J is TRBJ2-2 and V is TRBV6-4, with unresolved D. This CDR3 spans 13 amino acids. From germline, CDR1 is MRHNA and CDR2 SNTAGT. V lost 4 bases to trimming and J lost 4 bases, with 7 bases between them. The CDR3 nucleotides are TGTGCCAGCAGTGTGGGAAGCACCGGGGAGCTGTTTTTT. Translating it yields CASSVGSTGELFF.

The V gene is TRBV15, the J gene TRBJ1-4, with TRBD1 as a possible D gene (5 bases). The CDR3 has 15 amino acids. Germline lookup yields CDR1 LNHNV and CDR2 YYDKDF (reference sequence). Trimming removed 1 base at V and 7 bases at J, with 13 bases between. In DNA form, the CDR3 reads TGTGCCACCAGCAGAGTCGGACACGTGGCTGAAAAACTGTTTTTT. It is translated as CATSRVGHVAEKLFF. Full variable domain (remainder filled in from reference TRBV15 and TRBJ1-4): DAMVIQNPRYQVTQFGKPVTLSCSQTLNHNVMYWYQQKSSQAPKLLFHYYDKDFNNEADTPDNFQSRRPNTSFCFLDIRSPGLGDTAMYLCATSRVGHVAEKLFFGSGTQLSVL.

The gene calls are TRBV2 and TRBJ2-3; 12 nucleotides agree with TRBD2. V was clipped by 4 bases and J by 5 bases; unmatched bases: 7. The CDR3 length is 16 residues. Germline CDR1 is SNHLY and CDR2 is FYNNEI. CDR3 bases: TGTGCCAGCAGTGTTTCTCTACTAGCGGGGGGAGATACGCAGTATTTT. This translates into CASSVSLLAGGDTQYF.

The J gene is TRBJ1-2, the V gene TRBV11-2; D not certain. This CDR3 contains 14 residues. Germline CDR1 and CDR2: SGHAT and FQNNGV. Trimming left V 0 bases short and J 2 bases short, with 7 bases between. The CDR3 DNA is TGTGCCAGCAGCTTAGATCCGACGAACTATGGCTACACCTTC. This gives the protein CASSLDPTNYGYTF.

The chain uses TRBV10-3 and TRBJ2-7, with a weak D call TRBD2 (6 bases). The germline CDR1 and CDR2 sequences are ENHRY and SYGVKD. V dropped 0 bases and J dropped 4 bases, with 13 bases sitting between them. The CDR3 has 15 amino acids. The CDR3 DNA reads as TGTGCCATCAGTGAGTCTGACGGGAGAGGGTACGAGCAGTACTTC. Protein: CAISESDGRGYEQYF.

The chain recombines TRBV6-2 or TRBV6-3 with TRBJ2-7, with a weak D call TRBD1 (5 bases). Trimming removed 6 bases from V and 7 bases from J, with 19 bases in between. The length of the CDR3 is 14 residues. The V gene's germline CDR1 is MNHEY and CDR2 SVGEGT. The CDR3 nucleotides are TGTGCCAGCAGCAGCAGGGCAGGGCGAAAGGAGCAGTACTTC. This gives the protein CASSSRAGRKEQYF.

The gene calls are TRBV20-1 and TRBJ1-2; 8 bases are a match to TRBD1. CDR1 is DFQATT, CDR2 SNEGSKA, per germline (reference sequence). V was pared by 0 bases and J by 5 bases, with 5 bases of the junction left unmatched. There are 14 residues in the CDR3. The CDR3 DNA sequence: TGCAGTGCTAGAGATCCCAGGGGGCAATATGGCTACACCTTC. Encoded protein: CSARDPRGQYGYTF.

The gene calls are TRBV6-1 and TRBJ2-7; D is ambiguous. V lost 2 bases and J 2 bases, leaving 4 bases between the germline ends. The CDR3 extends over 12 amino acids. The germline V gene has CDR1 MNHNS and CDR2 SASEGT. CDR3 sequence reads: CASSETTYEQYF. DNA for the CDR3: TGTGCCAGCAGTGAAACGACCTACGAGCAGTACTTC.

The chain couples TRBV30 to TRBJ1-1, with no clear D. V was pared by 0 bases and J by 2 bases, with 10 bases between. The germline gives CDR1 GTSNPN, CDR2 SVGIG (reference sequence). CDR3 length equals 14 residues. The CDR3 bases are TGTGCCTGGAGTGTGGAGGACTATAACACTGAAGCTTTCTTT. Translated, it gives CAWSVEDYNTEAFF.